This T cell receptor (beta chain) is drawn from a study of blood T cell repertoires in COVID-19. Produced via immunoSEQ multiplex PCR; TCRdb's table is partial and in-frame only. The sample lists around 41,000 clones, 88% seen once, with about 5.3% in the top ten. This CDR3 is 13 amino acids long. Deletions cut 0 bases from V and 4 bases from J, with 7 bases between. CDR1 and CDR2 from the germline V gene are SGHDT and YYEEEE. The receptor's source is a human donor in a cohort sampled during active COVID-19. The chain joins TRBV5-6 to TRBJ1-1, with a tentative D call TRBD1 (6 bases). Source material: peripheral blood. CDR3 sequence: CASSLVQGTEAFF. In nucleotides, the CDR3 is TGTGCCAGCAGCTTGGTACAGGGCACTGAAGCTTTCTTT.